The 18 T cell receptor beta chains presented below share a single source sample, sequenced in a study of identical twins. TCRdb redid the calling of the 5' RACE reads with MiXCR, one entry per CDR3 protein. The data show some 240,000 distinct CDR3 sequences, around 8.3% seen once. This same sample was also taken into another study, of yellow fever vaccine responses in identical twins.

Specimen: CD8+ T cells sorted from blood. The receptors originated from a young woman in good health.

This clonotype was observed many times. This rearrangement joins TRBV6-2 or TRBV6-3 to TRBJ2-1; tentative D call: TRBD1 (5 bases). The V gene lost 10 bases and the J gene lost 6 bases, with 22 bases spanning the gap. CDR3 size: 15 residues. Germline V gene data show CDR1 as MNHEY and CDR2 as SVGEGT. CDR3 in amino acids: CATTPDTPLLNEQFF. CDR3 in DNA: TGTGCCACCACACCGGACACGCCTCTGCTCAATGAGCAGTTCTTC.

V and J are TRBV5-5 and TRBJ2-1; a possible D gene is TRBD1 (6 bases). V was cut by 4 bases and J by 8 bases, with 16 bases left in between. The CDR3 runs 14 residues. The germline V gene has CDR1 SGHKS and CDR2 YYEKEE (reference sequence). In nucleotides, the CDR3 is TGTGCCAGCAGCGACATACACAGGGCCCATGAGCAGTTCTTC. Protein product: CASSDIHRAHEQFF.

Only a few counts were recorded for this clonotype. This sequence joins TRBV18 and TRBJ1-5; possibly TRBD1 for D (5 bases). CDR3 length equals 14 residues. Germline V CDR1 and CDR2: KGHSH, LQKENI. V shed 5 bases and J shed 3 bases, with 11 bases lying between them. The CDR3 protein is CASSEQDLNQPQHF. Here the CDR3 DNA reads TGTGCCAGCTCAGAACAGGACCTCAATCAGCCCCAGCATTTT.

This rearrangement joins TRBV27 to TRBJ2-5, with D perhaps TRBD1 (6 bases). The V gene lost 3 bases and the J gene lost 4 bases, with 12 bases spanning the gap. The CDR3 sequence is 14 residues long. Germline lookup yields CDR1 MNHEY and CDR2 SMNVEV (reference sequence). DNA of the CDR3: TGTGCCAGCAGTTTGGGTTGGGGGCGAGAGACCCAGTACTTC. As protein: CASSLGWGRETQYF.

This clonotype was detected only a few times. The chain carries TRBV4-3 and TRBJ2-7; TRBD2 matches 12 bases. J was trimmed by 6 bases and V by 0 bases; bases with no gene match: 6. The CDR3 covers 16 residues. CDR1 and CDR2 (germline): LGHNA, YSLEER. This CDR3 is CASSQDGLAGGGEQYF. The CDR3 DNA reads TGCGCCAGCAGCCAAGACGGTCTAGCGGGAGGGGGCGAGCAGTACTTC.

This clonotype has a handful of counts. This chain joins TRBV10-3 and TRBJ2-7; unclear D gene. V lost 0 bases and J 4 bases, leaving 10 bases between the germline ends. The germline V gene encodes CDR1 ENHRY and CDR2 SYGVKD. The CDR3 covers 14 residues. CDR3 in DNA: TGTGCCATCAGTGAGTCAAGGGCGAGATACGAGCAGTACTTC. Its protein product is CAISESRARYEQYF.

This clonotype was recorded many times. The chain employs TRBV6-2 or TRBV6-3 and TRBJ2-3, with a tentative D call TRBD2 (5 bases). Trimming took 0 bases from V and 6 from J, leaving 16 bases between them. CDR3 length: 16 residues. The germline V gene encodes CDR1 MNHEY and CDR2 SVGEGT. The CDR3 DNA follows: TGTGCCAGCAGTTACTCGCCGACTACCTCTTCCGATACGCAGTATTTT. It translates to CASSYSPTTSSDTQYF.

The DNA of the CDR3 is TGTGCCAGCAGCGCGACGACAGGGGCCGACTACGAGCAGTACTTC. This translates into CASSATTGADYEQYF. The chain carries TRBV5-6 and TRBJ2-7; 8 bases agree with TRBD1. This CDR3 has 15 amino acids. After removal of 4 bases from V and 3 bases from J, the junction contained 9 bases not matched to a gene. Per germline, CDR1 SGHDT and CDR2 YYEEEE.

This clonotype was recorded a few times. This chain links TRBV4-2 with TRBJ2-2; weak D call: TRBD2 (6 bases). Trimming took off 1 base at V and 6 bases at J, with 12 bases between the two ends. The germline CDR1 and CDR2 sequences are LGHNA and YNFKEQ. The CDR3 loop spans 15 amino acids. DNA for the CDR3: TGTGCCAGCAGCCAAGTAGGAGGGGTACCCGGGGAGCTGTTTTTT. This encodes CASSQVGGVPGELFF.

This clonotype has ten or more counts. This chain joins TRBV12-3 or TRBV12-4 and TRBJ2-7, with TRBD1 as a possible D gene (5 bases). V lost 5 bases and J lost 0, with 11 bases in between. The CDR3 has 14 amino acids. CDR3 nucleotides: TGTGCCAGCAGTCTACAGGTGCTCTCCTACGAGCAGTACTTC. Translated, it gives CASSLQVLSYEQYF.

In its sample, this clonotype was seen a few times. Given a much more abundant clone one base away, this may be a read error. This chain connects TRBV7-9 to TRBJ2-3; D not certain. The CDR3 runs 16 residues. Trimming took 1 base from V and 2 from J, leaving 13 bases between them. Germline CDR1 is SEHNR and CDR2 is FQNEAQ (reference sequence). CDR3: CASSLESQVDTDTQYF. Written as DNA, the CDR3 is TGTGCCAGCAGCTTAGAGTCTCAGGTGGACACAGATACGCAGTATTTT.

The V call is TRBV6-5, the J call TRBJ2-5, with 13 bases matching TRBD2. CDR3 size: 17 residues. After removal of 4 bases from V and 4 bases from J, the junction contained 9 bases not matched to a gene. CDR1 and CDR2 (germline): MNHEY, SVGAGI. CDR3 coding DNA: TGTGCCAGCAGTTCTAAAACTAGCGGGGGGGCCACAGAGACCCAGTACTTC. Amino acids: CASSSKTSGGATETQYF.

This clonotype was picked up a small number of times. The gene calls are TRBV5-1 and TRBJ2-7, with 8 bases lining up with TRBD2. CDR1 and CDR2 from the germline V gene are SGHRS and YFSETQ. This CDR3 comprises 15 residues. The V segment lost 2 bases and the J segment 0 bases; nucleotides outside the gene matches: 4. CDR3 amino acids: CASSFTGGDSYEQYF. CDR3 DNA sequence: TGCGCCAGCAGCTTCACGGGGGGGGACTCCTACGAGCAGTACTTC.

In its sample, this clonotype was seen many times. The chain joins TRBV7-9 to TRBJ2-5, with D perhaps given as TRBD1 or TRBD2 (5 bases each). The ends were cut back, 4 bases at V and 8 bases at J, with 17 bases in the middle. Germline V gene sequence: CDR1 SEHNR, CDR2 FQNEAQ (reference sequence). This CDR3 has 14 residues. CDR3 residues: CASSSGPPKETQYF. The CDR3 nucleotides read TGTGCCAGCAGCTCGGGACCTCCGAAGGAAACCCAGTACTTC.

In this sample, this clonotype turned up a few times. The CDR3 region is CASSQSGLAGANSYNEQFF. The CDR3 DNA is TGTGCCAGCAGCCAATCCGGACTAGCGGGGGCCAACTCCTACAATGAGCAGTTCTTC. The chain has TRBV4-2 and TRBJ2-1; 13 positions match TRBD2. The CDR3 loop spans 19 amino acids. Germline CDR1 reads LGHNA; CDR2 reads YNFKEQ. V lost 2 bases, J lost 0 bases, and 7 bases stayed unmatched.

This clonotype was detected only a few times. CDR3 in amino acids: CSGRQGVKNIQYF. The CDR3 DNA follows: TGCAGTGGGCGGCAGGGTGTCAAAAACATTCAGTACTTC. The V call is TRBV20-1, the J call TRBJ2-4; perhaps TRBD1 as D (5 bases). CDR1 and CDR2 (germline): DFQATT, SNEGSKA (reference sequence). The CDR3 loop spans 13 amino acids. V lost 7 bases, J lost 3 bases, and 13 bases lay in between.

V and J are TRBV6-5 and TRBJ2-2, with 8 bases fitting TRBD1. With 2 bases clipped from V and 6 bases from J, the junction kept 11 bases outside the gene matches. The CDR3 covers 17 residues. Germline lookup yields CDR1 MNHEY and CDR2 SVGAGI. The CDR3 DNA reads as TGTGCCAGCAGTTACCCTCCCGGACAGGGTGTTCCCGGGGAGCTGTTTTTT. Translation gives CASSYPPGQGVPGELFF.

The chain couples TRBV7-8 to TRBJ2-5; unclear D gene. The CDR3 sequence is 15 residues long. Germline-derived CDR1 and CDR2 are SGHVS and FQNEAQ. Between the trimmed V and J ends, which lost 3 bases and 0 bases, there was a span of 11 bases. CDR3 nucleotides: TGTGCCAGCAGCTTTCGACACGTCAACCAAGAGACCCAGTACTTC. Its protein product is CASSFRHVNQETQYF.